One sample yielded the 17 T cell receptor beta chains listed below, sequenced in a study of molecular identifiers for immune sequencing clone quantification. TCRdb re-called the PCR reads through MiXCR, storing one row per CDR3 protein. Here the sample spans about 97,000 distinct CDR3 sequences, 20% to 25% being singletons. The specimen sequenced was naive CD8+ T cells from blood, with Jurkat cell RNA spiked in. Subset: FACS-sorted CD8+CD4-CCR7+CD45RA+ naive T cells. The receptors were sampled from a human donor in good health. Some libraries in this study had Jurkat cell RNA spiked in.

This clonotype was seen a few times. The chain combines TRBV6-6 with TRBJ2-7; D is perhaps TRBD2 (7 bases). The CDR3 has 15 amino acids. Germline CDR1 reads MNHNY; CDR2 reads SVGAGI (reference sequence). With 2 bases removed from V and 4 bases from J, the gap between germline ends came to 15 bases. The CDR3 coding sequence is TGTGCCAGCAGTTACATAGGGGGGGGGCAATACGAGCAGTACTTC. This sequence encodes CASSYIGGGQYEQYF.

This clonotype was counted at least ten times. The V gene is TRBV28, the J gene TRBJ2-7, with TRBD1 identical over 9 bases. Germline lookup yields CDR1 MDHEN and CDR2 SYDVKM. V trimming: 1 base; J trimming: 2 bases; junction bases outside the gene matches: 12. CDR3 length: 18 amino acids. The DNA for the CDR3 is TGTGCCAGCAGTTTATACCCCACCGTAGGACAGGGGACCTACGAGCAGTACTTC. Translating gives CASSLYPTVGQGTYEQYF.

Of note for this clonotype: A much larger clone is a single base away; this may be a read error. The V gene is TRBV3-1, the J gene TRBJ2-2; D not certain. V was shortened by 1 base and J by 3 bases, with 12 bases between the two germline ends. Germline loops: CDR1 LGHDT, CDR2 YNNKEL (reference sequence). The CDR3 runs to 16 residues. CDR3 sequence: CASSQAIGPYTGELFF. The CDR3 DNA follows: TGTGCCAGCAGCCAAGCTATCGGACCGTACACCGGGGAGCTGTTTTTT.

This clonotype was recorded many times. The rearrangement joins TRBV28 to TRBJ2-7; D not certain. CDR1 and CDR2 from the germline V gene are MDHEN and SYDVKM. V shed 3 bases and J shed 2 bases, with 5 bases lying between them. CDR3 length: 12 residues. CDR3 sequence: CASSFNTYEQYF. The CDR3 DNA follows: TGTGCCAGCAGTTTCAACACCTACGAGCAGTACTTC.

Worth noting for this clonotype: At one of its ends the junction is not consistent with the germline gene, which may arise from a read error. This chain links TRBV6-5 with TRBJ1-5; no definite D call. From germline, CDR1 is MNHEY and CDR2 SVGAGI. This CDR3 contains 13 residues. The CDR3 loop reads CASKLTNNQPQHF. The CDR3, as DNA: TGTGCCAGCAAATTAACTAACAATCAACCCCAACATTTT.

This clonotype came up many times. The rearrangement uses TRBV5-1 and TRBJ2-5; 9 nucleotides match TRBD2. The J segment lost 5 bases and the V segment lost 0 bases, leaving 14 bases of the junction unmatched. The length of the CDR3 is 18 residues. From germline, CDR1 is SGHRS and CDR2 YFSETQ. The DNA for the CDR3 is TGCGCCAGCAGCTTGGATCCCCTCACGGGGCGGGGGGGCGAGACCCAGTACTTC. Translated: CASSLDPLTGRGGETQYF.

This clonotype was observed at least ten times. The rearrangement uses TRBV29-1 and TRBJ2-3, with 7 bases fitting TRBD1. With 4 bases clipped from V and 0 bases from J, the junction kept 4 bases outside the gene matches. The CDR3 has 14 residues. CDR1 is SQVTM, CDR2 ANQGSEA, per germline. CDR3 DNA sequence: TGCAGCGTTGGGGACAGATATAGCACAGATACGCAGTATTTT. Residues: CSVGDRYSTDTQYF.

In regard to this clonotype: One junction end disagrees with the germline gene, perhaps due to a read error. V usage is TRBV4-1 and J usage is TRBJ2-5, with 7 bases that match TRBD1. This CDR3 is 12 amino acids long. The germline gives CDR1 MGHRA, CDR2 YSYEKL. The CDR3 here is CGSSPDRETQYF. The CDR3 DNA reads TGCGGCAGCAGCCCAGACAGGGAGACACAGTACTTC.

This clonotype was seen repeatedly, ten times or more. This rearrangement joins TRBV28 to TRBJ2-3; 12 bases match TRBD1. The CDR3 consists of 20 residues. V gave up 6 bases and J gave up 7 bases; unmatched junction bases: 23. From germline, CDR1 is MDHEN and CDR2 SYDVKM. CDR3 bases: TGTGCCAGCAGCTGGGGTGAGGGACAGGGGGCTCGCGGGAGCAATCATACGCAGTATTTT. As protein: CASSWGEGQGARGSNHTQYF.

The chain is built from TRBV24-1 and TRBJ2-1; D is perhaps TRBD2 (5 bases). The CDR3 runs to 14 residues. The germline V and J ends were trimmed by 1 base and 3 bases, with 6 bases remaining between them. Germline CDR1 and CDR2: KGHDR and SFDVKD. CDR3 in DNA: TGTGCCACCAGTGATTTAGGGAGCTACAATGAGCAGTTCTTC. The encoded protein is CATSDLGSYNEQFF.

This clonotype appeared many times. The V and J genes are TRBV6-6 and TRBJ1-5, with a possible D match to TRBD1 (5 bases). Looked up from germline, CDR1 is MNHNY and CDR2 is SVGAGI (reference sequence). V lost 7 bases, J lost 2 bases, and 12 bases lay in between. There are 14 residues in the CDR3. The CDR3 region is CASTQGGGNQPQHF. The CDR3 DNA is TGTGCCAGCACCCAGGGCGGCGGCAATCAGCCCCAGCATTTT.

With regard to this clonotype: Just one base apart from a much larger clone, this may be a read error. The J gene is TRBJ1-2, the V gene TRBV4-3, with D hard to call. CDR3 length equals 16 residues. The germline gives CDR1 LGHNA, CDR2 YSLEER. This chain's CDR3 is CASSPTERPANYGYAF. DNA for the CDR3: TGCGCCAGCAGCCCGACGGAACGCCCCGCTAACTATGGCTACGCCTTC.

As to this clonotype: A much more abundant neighbour one base away suggests this may be a read error. The chain carries TRBV29-1 and TRBJ1-1; 7 bases line up with TRBD1. Germline assignment: CDR1 SQVTM and CDR2 ANQGSEA. This CDR3 has 20 amino acids. The CDR3 nucleotides are TGCGGCGTTGTTCCTGTTGGCCCCGGAGGACAGGTGCGAATGAACACTGAAGCTTTCTTT. Amino acid sequence: CGVVPVGPGGQVRMNTEAFF. Full variable domain (missing parts from reference TRBV29-1 and TRBJ1-1): SAVISQKPSRDICQRGTSLTIQCQVDSQVTMMFWYRQQPGQSLTLIATANQGSEATYESGFVIDKFPISRPNLTFSTLTVSNMSPEDSSIYLCGVVPVGPGGQVRMNTEAFFGQGTRLTVV.

This clonotype occurred many times. The chain has TRBV18 and TRBJ1-1; D remains ambiguous. The CDR3 length is 21 residues. Germline CDR1 is KGHSH and CDR2 is LQKENI. Trimming removed 3 bases at V and 1 base at J, with 30 bases between. CDR3 coding DNA: TGTGCCAGCTCACCCATAGTAGTATCAGCGACACCTAAAGACGAGAACACTGAAGCTTTCTTT. This codes for CASSPIVVSATPKDENTEAFF.

This clonotype was recorded at least ten times. The chain combines TRBV6-5 with TRBJ2-5; 8 nucleotides match TRBD2. This CDR3 spans 13 amino acids. V was pared by 5 bases and J by 9 bases, with 8 bases of the junction left unmatched. The V gene's germline CDR1 is MNHEY and CDR2 SVGAGI. This chain's CDR3 is CASSPGGNSAQYF. CDR3 in DNA: TGTGCCAGCAGTCCGGGAGGGAATTCGGCCCAGTACTTC.

This clonotype was seen ten or more times. The J gene is TRBJ1-1, the V gene TRBV29-1; D not resolved. From germline, CDR1 is SQVTM and CDR2 ANQGSEA. The CDR3 runs 11 residues. V was clipped by 7 bases and J by 0 bases, with 6 bases between them. The CDR3 loop is CSGLMNTEAFF. The CDR3 region has the DNA TGCAGCGGATTAATGAACACTGAAGCTTTCTTT. Drawing the rest from reference TRBV29-1 and TRBJ1-1, the complete variable domain is SAVISQKPSRDICQRGTSLTIQCQVDSQVTMMFWYRQQPGQSLTLIATANQGSEATYESGFVIDKFPISRPNLTFSTLTVSNMSPEDSSIYLCSGLMNTEAFFGQGTRLTVV.

This clonotype has at least ten counts. The chain is built from TRBV2 and TRBJ1-1; 7 nucleotides align to TRBD1. The CDR3 runs 15 residues. CDR1 and CDR2 (germline): SNHLY, FYNNEI. Trimming at V came to 7 bases and at J to 2 bases, leaving 10 bases not matched to a gene. CDR3 protein: CASTEEGAENTEAFF. In nucleotides, the CDR3 is TGTGCCAGCACCGAAGAGGGGGCGGAAAACACTGAAGCTTTCTTT.